The sequence of this T cell receptor (beta chain) was determined in a study of OX40 agonist ivuxolimab in advanced cancers. At the level of the study: Mean age about 60 years, range 23 to 79; around 80% male.

The table came from immunoSEQ multiplex PCR; TCRdb's copy has only in-frame clones and leaves some out. The sample yields under 100,000 clones, roughly 89% seen once. Trimming cost V 6 bases and J 8 bases; bases outside gene matches: 11. CDR3 size: 14 residues. From germline, CDR1 is MDHEN and CDR2 SYDVKM. This clone was detected only a few times. Antigen: not known. Study-wide results and caveats: Expanded clones belonging to CD8+ T cells outnumbered, on average, those of CD4+.

Sequenced here: CD4+ or CD8+ T cells sorted from blood, sampled in a trial of the OX40 agonist ivuxolimab. This chain connects TRBV28 to TRBJ1-2, with 8 bases aligning to TRBD1. The clonotype was recovered from an adult with an advanced solid tumor such as melanoma, head and neck, liver or kidney cancer. CDR3 DNA sequence: TGTGCCAGCAGAAGTGAACAGGGGGGTGTGGGCTACACCTTC. It specifies CASRSEQGGVGYTF.